This TCR beta chain was recorded in a study of CD8 T cells in Susac syndrome (dated by TCRdb to between 2017 and 2020). As for the study more broadly: Of the Susac syndrome patients who were sequenced, about eight were in clinical remission while roughly 6 had clinically active disease. At the time of blood withdrawal, Susac syndrome patients were either therapy-naive, taking corticosteroids (with some also receiving IVIg), or on IVIg alone. Repertoire sequencing was used to test whether CD8+ T cell activation and differentiation in Susac syndrome was antigen driven. Study-wide conclusions, independent of this receptor: In the CD4+ T cell repertoire of Susac syndrome patients, clonal expansion was not detected. The study acknowledged that relatively few individuals were included in the TCR sequencing and HLA analysis.

Peripheral blood CD8+ and CD4+ T cells from healthy donors, Susac syndrome patients and multiple sclerosis patients were profiled using high-throughput TCR beta sequencing. Recently defined diagnostic criteria for definite or probable disease were met by the Susac syndrome patients. Bulk CD8+ and CD4+ T cells were purified by magnetic negative isolation, while CD8+ TEMRA cells were enriched using FACS. Blood was drawn into EDTA tubes, processed within 24 hours, and PBMCs were isolated by density gradient centrifugation. PBMCs intended for TCR sequencing were frozen in liquid nitrogen and were later thawed in a 37 degrees C water bath. The sorted or isolated CD4+, CD8+ and CD8+ TEMRA cells reached a purity of at least 90%. RNA was extracted using the RNeasy kit, and roughly 0.45 to 1 ug of the RNA was reverse transcribed with random hexamers. The immunoSEQ multiplex PCR assay, covering 54 Vbeta and 13 Jbeta segments, was used to amplify TCR beta CDR3 regions. PCR amplification bias was corrected using a synthetic template baseline for primer optimization and computational correction. Turning to the authors' computational methods: Reads were annotated to V, D and J genes per IMGT and analyzed with immunoSEQ Analyzer, keeping only productive sequences. To calculate clonality, Shannon entropy was normalized by log2 of the number of productive unique sequences and then subtracted from one. For each patient and control, public and private clones were evaluated within the 100 most prevalent clones. Clones were defined as Susac-specific if absent from the healthy and MS cohorts, from around 1,000 published viral clones and from other ImmuneACCESS disease sequences. TCRdb reran the public reads through fastp at Q25 and MiXCR, keeping productive beta chains. A single entry per CDR3 protein holds the most common genes and DNA from its merged rows. None of the V and J calls come from the authors' own analysis; TCRdb made them. This sample comprises 170,000 or so distinct CDR3 sequences, over 90% of them detected only once. Clones ranked in the top ten supply 0.099% of the sample.

This clonotype was observed once. Its cognate antigen has yet to be identified. There are no base qualities to consult, and no much larger clone falls within one base. A single read constitutes weak evidence. V is pared back by 0 bases and J by 7 bases, with 15 bases lying between the germline termini. From the cysteine up to the phenylalanine, the CDR3 has a length of 15 residues. Just CDR3 DNA is preserved here, 45 bases in frame from base 1. The germline V gene (reference sequence) provides CDR1 DFQATT and CDR2 SNEGSKA. Sequencing input: CD4+ T cells from PBMCs. This receptor was taken from a human donor with Susac syndrome. The receptor chain draws on TRBV20-1 and TRBJ1-4, with the D gene too uncertain to name. This receptor has the CDR3 CSAREPLGAAEKLFF. The nucleotide sequence is given as TGCAGTGCTAGAGAGCCCCTCGGAGCAGCTGAAAAACTGTTTTTT.